This paragraph reports one T cell receptor beta chain. Its specificity is not known. The data stem from a study of cytotoxic CD8 clonotypes in ibrutinib-treated CLL. General study points: Starting clonality was above that of age-matched healthy donors and tracked circulating CD8+ T-cell counts.

CDR3 size: 15 residues. Germline assignment: CDR1 MNHNS and CDR2 SASEGT. Trimming cost V 7 bases and J 4 bases, with 19 bases left between them. TCRdb keeps only in-frame clones here, not all; method: immunoSEQ multiplex PCR. The profile shows around 70,000 clones, over 75% of them singletons. This chain links TRBV6-1 with TRBJ1-1, with D maybe TRBD1 (6 bases). The source of this sequence is a human donor with chronic lymphocytic leukemia. The specimen comprised PBMCs, sampled after 12 months of ibrutinib treatment. CDR3 amino acids: CASTQGRGAGTEAFF. CDR3 sequence (DNA): TGTGCCAGCACCCAAGGCCGGGGGGCAGGCACTGAAGCTTTCTTT.